These 30 T cell receptor beta chains share one sample of origin, sequenced in a study of blood T cell repertoires in COVID-19. Measured with immunoSEQ multiplex PCR; TCRdb has only the in-frame clones, and not every one. The sample has about 270,000 clones; approximately 90% are singletons. Sample: PBMCs or T cells enriched from blood (not recorded which). The receptors shown here come from a woman under 30 who had recovered from COVID-19.

The chain is built from TRBV13 and TRBJ1-3, with a weak D call TRBD1 (6 bases). V lost 4 bases and J 2 bases, leaving 12 bases between the germline ends. CDR1 and CDR2 from the germline V gene are PRHDT and FYEKMQ (reference sequence). The CDR3 totals 15 residues. In DNA form, the CDR3 reads TGTGCCAGCAGCTCCCGAGGGGGGGCTGGAAACACCATATATTTT. Encoded protein: CASSSRGGAGNTIYF.

As for this clone: At the DNA level, this CDR3 is encoded by other sequences in the same sample as well. J is TRBJ1-2 and V is TRBV28, with no clear D. CDR1 is MDHEN and CDR2 is SYDVKM in the germline V gene. Trimming left V 3 bases short and J 4 bases short, with 9 bases between. The CDR3 sequence is 13 residues long. CDR3 protein: CASSFGDSYGYTF. DNA of the CDR3: TGTGCCAGCAGTTTTGGCGACTCCTATGGCTACACCTTC.

This rearrangement joins TRBV4-1 to TRBJ2-5, with TRBD2 identical over 7 bases. V shed 0 bases, J shed 1 base, and the junction held 14 bases outside the gene matches. Germline V lookup: CDR1 MGHRA, CDR2 YSYEKL. This CDR3 comprises 19 residues. The CDR3 nucleotides read TGCGCCAGCAGCCAAGATCCTTGGGGAGGGGAGACTAGCCAAGAGACCCAGTACTTC. Translating gives CASSQDPWGGETSQETQYF.

The chain employs TRBV5-8 and TRBJ2-3, with a tentative D call TRBD2 (6 bases). The V gene's germline CDR1 is SGHTS and CDR2 YDEGEE. The CDR3 spans 15 residues. V lost 0 bases and J lost 7, with 15 bases in between. The CDR3 nucleotides are TGTGCCAGCAGCTTGGGTCTAGCGTTTGGAAATACGCAGTATTTT. Amino acids: CASSLGLAFGNTQYF. The variable domain in full, completed from reference TRBV5-8 and TRBJ2-3, reads EAGVTQSPTHLIKTRGQQATLRCSPISGHTSVYWYQQALGLGLQFLLWYDEGEERNRGNFPPRFSGRQFPNYSSELNVNALELEDSALYLCASSLGLAFGNTQYFGPGTRLTVL.

V gene TRBV21-1 combines with J gene TRBJ2-7; the table names TRBD1, a call not compared with the DNA. TRBV21-1 is noted as a pseudogene. There are 15 residues in the CDR3. The CDR3 bases are TGTGCCAGCAGCGATGGACAGGCCGATAGCTACGAGCAGTACTTC. This gives the protein CASSDGQADSYEQYF.

The chain recombines TRBV5-4 with TRBJ2-5; 7 bases fit TRBD1. V lost 2 bases to trimming and J lost 2 bases; unmatched junction nucleotides: 3. Germline-derived CDR1 and CDR2 are SGHNT and YYREEE (reference sequence). This CDR3 has 14 amino acids. Written as DNA, the CDR3 is TGTGCCAGCAGCTTTGGACAGGATCAAGAGACCCAGTACTTC. Residues: CASSFGQDQETQYF.

J is TRBJ1-2 and V is TRBV6-5; D possibly corresponds to TRBD1 (5 bases). In germline, CDR1 is MNHEY, CDR2 SVGAGI. The V and J ends lost 6 bases and 8 bases respectively, with 10 bases between them. The CDR3 is 11 amino acids. The CDR3 DNA sequence: TGTGCCAGCAGGGCAGGGAGGGGCTACACCTTC. Amino acid sequence: CASRAGRGYTF.

The chain recombines TRBV5-1 with TRBJ1-4, with TRBD1 as a possible D gene (5 bases). Deletions cut 2 bases from V and 6 bases from J, with 11 bases between. CDR3 length: 14 residues. Germline V lookup: CDR1 SGHRS, CDR2 YFSETQ. The CDR3 nucleotides read TGCGCCAGCAGCTTACCAGGGCAGGATGAAAAACTGTTTTTT. It codes for CASSLPGQDEKLFF.

The chain links TRBV19 to TRBJ2-5; TRBD1 matches 8 bases. The CDR3 runs 13 residues. Trimming cost V 8 bases and J 5 bases; bases outside gene matches: 7. CDR1 is LNHDA, CDR2 SQIVND, per germline (reference sequence). The CDR3 is CASSTGAGETQYF. The CDR3 coding sequence is TGTGCCAGTTCGACAGGGGCTGGGGAGACCCAGTACTTC.

The genes are TRBV5-1 and TRBJ2-3; tentative D call: TRBD2 (6 bases). Germline CDR1 SGHRS, CDR2 YFSETQ. The CDR3 loop spans 14 amino acids. V was pared by 1 base and J by 5 bases, with 11 bases between. CDR3 sequence: CASSLNKGGDTQYF. In nucleotides, the CDR3 is TGCGCCAGCAGCTTGAATAAGGGAGGAGATACGCAGTATTTT.

The J gene is TRBJ1-4, the V gene TRBV7-9; D gene unclear. Trimming stripped 6 bases from V and 0 bases from J, with 11 bases between. This CDR3 contains 15 residues. CDR1 and CDR2 (germline): SEHNR, FQNEAQ (reference sequence). DNA of the CDR3: TGTGCCAGCAGGCAAAACAGTGCAACTAATGAAAAACTGTTTTTT. This codes for CASRQNSATNEKLFF.

The chain employs TRBV13 and TRBJ1-1; tentative D call: TRBD1 (5 bases). Germline V lookup: CDR1 PRHDT, CDR2 FYEKMQ (reference sequence). The CDR3 is 12 amino acids. Between the trimmed V and J ends, which lost 3 bases and 11 bases, there was a span of 13 bases. The CDR3 sequence: CASSLARGVAFF. CDR3 nucleotides: TGTGCCAGCAGCTTGGCCCGGGGGGTGGCTTTCTTT.

V usage is TRBV3-1 (or the pseudogene TRBV3-2) and J usage is TRBJ1-2; 11 bases agree with TRBD1. The germline V gene has CDR1 LGHDT and CDR2 YNNKEL (reference sequence). The CDR3 covers 15 residues. V shed 5 bases and J 6 bases; nucleotides not matched to a gene: 8. The CDR3 nucleotides read TGTGCCAGCAGCACAACGGGACAGGGGGTTAATGGCTACACCTTC. Translation: CASSTTGQGVNGYTF.

J is TRBJ2-1 and V is TRBV10-3; 11 positions match TRBD1. J was trimmed by 2 bases and V by 4 bases; bases with no gene match: 7. The CDR3 loop spans 17 amino acids. Germline CDR1 reads ENHRY; CDR2 reads SYGVKD. CDR3 sequence reads: CAISAPPGQGAYNEQFF. The CDR3 DNA reads TGTGCCATCAGTGCTCCCCCGGGACAGGGGGCCTACAATGAGCAGTTCTTC.

This chain uses TRBV7-2 with TRBJ1-2; the D is unclear. Deletions cut 1 base from V and 5 bases from J, with 14 bases between. Per germline, CDR1 SGHTA and CDR2 FQGNSA. The CDR3 is 15 amino acids. CDR3 sequence (DNA): TGTGCCAGCAGCTTAGACGGCAGTCGACTTTATGGCTACACCTTC. It specifies CASSLDGSRLYGYTF.

V gene TRBV7-3 combines with J gene TRBJ1-3; a possible D gene is TRBD1 (5 bases). The CDR3 consists of 16 residues. V lost 2 bases and J 0 bases, leaving 11 bases between the germline ends. Germline CDR1 reads SGHTA; CDR2 reads FQGTGA. In DNA form, the CDR3 reads TGTGCCAGCAGCTTAGGGGCAGGTTCCTCTGGAAACACCATATATTTT. Residues: CASSLGAGSSGNTIYF.

The chain joins TRBV24-1 to TRBJ2-1; TRBD2 might be the D (5 bases). Germline CDR1 and CDR2: KGHDR and SFDVKD. Trimming pared 0 bases from V and 8 bases from J, leaving 10 bases between. There are 14 residues in the CDR3. This CDR3 is CATSDLALADEQFF. The CDR3, as DNA: TGTGCCACCAGTGATTTGGCCCTAGCTGATGAGCAGTTCTTC.

This clone is a singleton in its sample. This chain uses TRBV27 with TRBJ1-2; D is perhaps TRBD1 (6 bases). Germline V CDR1 and CDR2: MNHEY, SMNVEV (reference sequence). V lost 4 bases and J 4 bases, leaving 16 bases between the germline ends. This CDR3 is built from 15 residues. Here the CDR3 reads CASSSDPQGPYGYTF. The CDR3 nucleotides are TGTGCCAGCAGTTCGGACCCCCAGGGGCCCTATGGCTACACCTTC.

The chain couples TRBV5-1 to TRBJ1-2; 10 nucleotides agree with TRBD1. The V gene end was trimmed by 2 bases and the J gene end by 4 bases; junction bases not matched to a gene: 5. Germline assignment: CDR1 SGHRS and CDR2 YFSETQ. The CDR3 extends over 15 amino acids. The CDR3 loop reads CASSFTGTGAYGYTF. For the CDR3, the DNA is TGCGCCAGCAGCTTTACCGGGACAGGGGCCTATGGCTACACCTTC. Full variable domain (outside the CDR3, taken from reference TRBV5-1 and TRBJ1-2): KAGVTQTPRYLIKTRGQQVTLSCSPISGHRSVSWYQQTPGQGLQFLFEYFSETQRNKGNFPGRFSGRQFSNSRSEMNVSTLELGDSALYLCASSFTGTGAYGYTFGSGTRLTVV.

The V gene is TRBV4-1, the J gene TRBJ1-1, with a tentative D call TRBD1 (5 bases). The CDR3 extends over 15 amino acids. The germline V gene has CDR1 MGHRA and CDR2 YSYEKL. Trimming cost V 1 base and J 2 bases, with 11 bases left between them. The CDR3 DNA reads TGCGCCAGCAGCCAAGCGCAGGGCCTAAACACTGAAGCTTTCTTT. This codes for CASSQAQGLNTEAFF.

This rearrangement joins TRBV9 to TRBJ2-1, with 13 bases matching TRBD2. Per the germline V gene, CDR1 is SGDLS and CDR2 is YYNGEE. This CDR3 has 19 residues. The V and J ends lost 3 bases and 0 bases, in that order; junction bases with no gene match: 9. The CDR3 DNA follows: TGTGCCAGCAGCGGTCGACTAGCGGGGGGTTCGAGCTCCTACAATGAGCAGTTCTTC. It yields the protein CASSGRLAGGSSSYNEQFF.

The CDR3 DNA is TGCGCCAGCAGCGGACTAGCGGGCTATTACCAAGAGACCCAGTACTTC. This translates into CASSGLAGYYQETQYF. The chain has TRBV5-1 and TRBJ2-5; 11 bases are a match to TRBD2. The CDR3 is 16 amino acids. Trimming removed 4 bases from V and 0 bases from J; junction bases left unmatched: 5. The germline CDR1 and CDR2 sequences are SGHRS and YFSETQ.

In nucleotides, the CDR3 is TGTGCCAGCAGTTTATCGGGGGGATCCTATAATTCACCCCTCCACTTT. Translating it yields CASSLSGGSYNSPLHF. The chain couples TRBV27 to TRBJ1-6; possibly TRBD1 for D (5 bases). Between the trimmed V and J ends, which lost 0 bases and 1 base, there was a span of 7 bases. Germline V gene sequence: CDR1 MNHEY, CDR2 SMNVEV (reference sequence). The CDR3 totals 16 residues.

The V gene is TRBV5-4, the J gene TRBJ2-1, with a possible D match to TRBD2 (5 bases). There are 14 residues in the CDR3. Deletions cut 4 bases from V and 7 bases from J, with 15 bases between. The V gene's germline CDR1 is SGHNT and CDR2 YYREEE (reference sequence). The CDR3 sequence is CASSTALAENEQFF. CDR3 bases: TGTGCCAGCAGCACCGCTCTAGCAGAAAATGAGCAGTTCTTC.

The V call is TRBV6-2 or TRBV6-3, the J call TRBJ1-2, with D possibly being TRBD1 (6 bases). The CDR3 is made up of 15 amino acids. V dropped 2 bases and J dropped 4 bases, with 14 bases sitting between them. Germline V gene sequence: CDR1 MNHEY, CDR2 SVGEGT. In nucleotides, the CDR3 is TGTGCCAGCAGTTACGGGGGGGCAACCTCCTATGGCTACACCTTC. As protein: CASSYGGATSYGYTF.

This clone was detected a few times. The chain uses TRBV18 and TRBJ1-2; D may be TRBD1 (6 bases). Germline CDR1 is KGHSH and CDR2 is LQKENI. Trimming removed 3 bases from V and 5 bases from J, with 13 bases in between. The length of the CDR3 is 14 residues. The CDR3: CASSPLDSRYGYTF. For the CDR3, the DNA is TGTGCCAGCTCACCTTTGGACAGCCGTTATGGCTACACCTTC.

The V call is TRBV5-1, the J call TRBJ2-1; 8 positions match TRBD1. The CDR3 runs 15 residues. The germline gives CDR1 SGHRS, CDR2 YFSETQ. J lost 2 bases, V lost 4 bases, and 5 bases had no gene match. CDR3 sequence: CASSRGQDAYNEQFF. In DNA, the CDR3 is TGCGCCAGCAGCCGGGGACAGGACGCCTACAATGAGCAGTTCTTC.

V and J are TRBV5-5 and TRBJ2-1; 8 nucleotides align to TRBD1. The CDR3 totals 15 residues. CDR1 and CDR2 (germline): SGHKS, YYEKEE (reference sequence). V lost 4 bases to trimming and J lost 0 bases; unmatched junction nucleotides: 3. CDR3 bases: TGTGCCAGCAGCGTCGGACAGGGCTCCTACAATGAGCAGTTCTTC. Its translation is CASSVGQGSYNEQFF. The full variable domain, with the rest looked up from reference TRBV5-5 and TRBJ2-1, is DAGVTQSPTHLIKTRGQQVTLRCSPISGHKSVSWYQQVLGQGPQFIFQYYEKEERGRGNFPDRFSARQFPNYSSELNVNALLLGDSALYLCASSVGQGSYNEQFFGPGTRLTVL.

This chain joins TRBV3-1 (or the pseudogene TRBV3-2) and TRBJ1-1, with no clear D. The V gene's germline CDR1 is LGHDT and CDR2 YNNKEL (reference sequence). Between the trimmed V and J ends, which lost 4 bases and 1 base, there was a span of 10 bases. CDR3 size: 14 residues. This CDR3 reads CASSPGLGNTEAFF. The CDR3 coding sequence is TGTGCCAGCAGCCCCGGACTGGGGAACACTGAAGCTTTCTTT.

This chain uses TRBV10-2 with TRBJ1-2, with TRBD1 as a possible D gene (6 bases). Germline-derived CDR1 and CDR2 are WSHSY and SAAADI. V was clipped by 8 bases and J by 0 bases, with 10 bases between them. The CDR3 is 13 residues long. CDR3 sequence (DNA): TGCGCCAGCGCGGACAGTCCTAACTATGGCTACACCTTC. Translation gives CASADSPNYGYTF.